This TCR beta chain derives from a study of shared clonotypes between healthy human individuals. The study's findings and limits: Only blood was sampled; tissue repertoires likely differ.

This table comes from immunoSEQ multiplex PCR, and its TCRdb copy is limited to in-frame clones, with some not included. Among about 700,000 clones listed, 92% were seen once. Naive CD8 populations comprised CD45RO-negative cells positively selected for CCR7, excluding terminally differentiated effector memory CD45RA+ cells. Donors were healthy HIV-negative adults without recent acute infections or vaccinations. With respect to this clone: Its specificity is unknown.

V gave up 1 base and J gave up 1 base, with 6 bases separating them. The CDR3 loop spans 14 amino acids. Germline CDR1 is SGHVS and CDR2 is FNYEAQ. The sequence was collected from a man aged 25-45 years in good health. The sequenced material came from naive CD8+ T cells sorted from blood. The J gene is TRBJ2-3, the V gene TRBV7-6, with D hard to call. CDR3 region: CASSLVTGTDTQYF. The DNA of the CDR3 is TGTGCCAGCAGCTTAGTTACCGGCACAGATACGCAGTATTTT.